Presented here are 26 T cell receptor beta chains from one specimen sequenced in a study of CD8 T cells in ankylosing spondylitis (dated 2017 in TCRdb). Library method: 5' RACE. Sequencing used an Illumina HiSeq 2500. TCRdb took the public reads, trimmed them with fastp at Q25, ran MiXCR for clone calling and kept in-frame beta chains. Duplicate CDR3 protein sequences are folded into a single record with the most common DNA and genes. Within this sample are about 220,000 distinct CDR3 sequences, with around a quarter of them counted one time only. Clones ranked in the top ten supply approximately 6.6% of the sample. Material: blood, either unsorted or a sorted T cell fraction (not recorded which). The receptor source for this set is a male donor with ankylosing spondylitis or in good health (not recorded which).

At least ten counts were recorded for this clonotype. V and J are TRBV4-2 and TRBJ1-2, with D possibly TRBD1 on 5 matching bases. The CDR3 totals 16 residues. Germline CDR1 reads LGHNA; CDR2 reads YNFKEQ. The germline V and J ends were trimmed by 2 bases and 2 bases, with 15 bases remaining between them. CDR3 residues: CASSQLGQGRNYGYTF. In DNA, the CDR3 is TGTGCCAGCAGCCAACTAGGGCAGGGACGGAACTATGGCTACACCTTC.

This chain joins TRBV6-5 and TRBJ2-3; 11 positions match TRBD2. The CDR3 covers 17 residues. Germline assignment: CDR1 MNHEY and CDR2 SVGAGI. Trimming cost V 2 bases and J 6 bases; bases outside gene matches: 10. The CDR3 reads CASSYVSSGRRGDTQYF. The CDR3 coding sequence is TGTGCCAGCAGTTACGTCTCTAGCGGGAGGAGGGGCGATACGCAGTATTTT.

This clonotype was seen repeatedly, ten times or more. The rearrangement joins TRBV21-1 to TRBJ2-7; TRBD1 is taken as the D call from the table, unchecked against the DNA. TRBV21-1 is an annotated pseudogene. The CDR3 consists of 13 residues. CDR3 sequence: CAWVRGLSYEQYF. The CDR3 region has the DNA TGTGCCTGGGTGAGGGGGCTTTCCTACGAGCAGTACTTC.

This clonotype was seen more than once but under ten times. The chain employs TRBV7-6 and TRBJ1-1; D may be TRBD1 (6 bases). Trimming stripped 4 bases from V and 6 bases from J, with 12 bases between. The germline V gene encodes CDR1 SGHVS and CDR2 FNYEAQ. This CDR3 contains 13 residues. CDR3 in DNA: TGTGCCAGCAGCTCGAATTCAGGGGCTGAAGCTTTCTTT. This translates into CASSSNSGAEAFF.

This clonotype was counted at least ten times. The rearrangement joins TRBV12-3 or TRBV12-4 to TRBJ1-1, with unresolved D. Trimming removed 3 bases at V and 1 base at J, with 12 bases between. The CDR3 totals 15 residues. The CDR3 protein is CASSLGSAPNTEAFF. Here the CDR3 DNA reads TGTGCCAGCAGTTTGGGCTCGGCCCCGAACACTGAAGCTTTCTTT.

J is TRBJ2-1 and V is TRBV29-1; D may be TRBD1 or TRBD2 (7 bases each). The CDR3 is 17 amino acids. V was trimmed by 4 bases and J by 8 bases, leaving 27 bases between them. Germline V gene lookup returns CDR1 SQVTM and CDR2 ANQGSEA. The CDR3 here is CSVAGGGGLRSVYEQFF. The CDR3 nucleotides are TGCAGCGTTGCAGGGGGAGGGGGACTCCGGTCGGTGTATGAGCAGTTCTTC.

This clonotype has ten or more counts. The V and J genes are TRBV7-2 and TRBJ1-6; D is ambiguous. Germline values: CDR1 SGHTA, CDR2 FQGNSA. V was pared by 3 bases and J by 5 bases, with 5 bases between. The CDR3 has 13 residues. The DNA for the CDR3 is TGTGCCAGCAGCTTGCAGAATAATTCACCCCTCCACTTT. Translating it yields CASSLQNNSPLHF. Full variable domain (outside the CDR3, taken from reference TRBV7-2 and TRBJ1-6): GAGVSQSPSNKVTEKGKDVELRCDPISGHTALYWYRQSLGQGLEFLIYFQGNSAPDKSGLPSDRFSAERTGGSVSTLTIQRTQQEDSAVYLCASSLQNNSPLHFGNGTRLTVT.

This clonotype came up a few times. For the CDR3, the DNA is TGTGCCAGCAGCACAGAATACAGGGGGGCAACTAATGAAAAACTGTTTTTT. This gives the protein CASSTEYRGATNEKLFF. The V and J genes are TRBV3-1 and TRBJ1-4; 8 bases are a match to TRBD1. V was clipped by 5 bases and J by 0 bases; unmatched bases: 8. Germline-derived CDR1 and CDR2 are LGHDT and YNNKEL (reference sequence). This CDR3 is 17 amino acids long.

The sample holds many counts of this clonotype. The CDR3 nucleotides are TGTGCCAGCAGCCAAGGGGGGGGTCCCCAACGCTCTGGAAACACCATATATTTT. It translates to CASSQGGGPQRSGNTIYF. V is TRBV4-2 and J is TRBJ1-3; D perhaps matches TRBD1 (5 bases). V lost 1 base, J lost 0 bases, and 16 bases lay in between. The CDR3 runs 18 residues. Germline assignment: CDR1 LGHNA and CDR2 YNFKEQ.

This clonotype was seen repeatedly, ten times or more. This chain joins TRBV7-2 and TRBJ2-5; D not resolved. Trimming removed 5 bases from V and 5 bases from J, with 12 bases in between. Germline values: CDR1 SGHTA, CDR2 FQGNSA. This CDR3 is built from 13 residues. CDR3 sequence reads: CASSQSIGETQYF. DNA of the CDR3: TGTGCCAGCAGCCAGAGTATAGGGGAGACCCAGTACTTC.

The V gene is TRBV29-1, the J gene TRBJ2-3; D remains ambiguous. Germline-derived CDR1 and CDR2 are SQVTM and ANQGSEA. The V and J ends lost 7 bases and 0 bases respectively, with 14 bases between them. This CDR3 spans 14 amino acids. The CDR3 nucleotides read TGCAGCGCTAGGAAAGCGTCGAGCACAGATACGCAGTATTTT. It encodes CSARKASSTDTQYF.

The chain employs TRBV3-1 and TRBJ2-7; D call uncertain. CDR1 LGHDT and CDR2 YNNKEL come from the germline V gene (reference sequence). The CDR3 sequence is 12 residues long. Trimming stripped 3 bases from V and 7 bases from J, with 10 bases between. The CDR3 DNA follows: TGTGCCAGCAGCCATCGACTGAGAGAGCAGTACTTC. Amino acids: CASSHRLREQYF.

The gene calls are TRBV5-6 and TRBJ1-5, with D tentatively TRBD1 (5 bases). In germline, CDR1 is SGHDT, CDR2 YYEEEE. Trimming removed 4 bases at V and 5 bases at J, with 19 bases between. The CDR3 runs to 16 residues. The CDR3 protein is CASSRGTGGRYQPQHF. The CDR3 DNA reads TGTGCCAGCAGCCGCGGGACCGGCGGGAGATATCAGCCCCAGCATTTT.

This clonotype has a handful of counts. The J gene is TRBJ2-5, the V gene TRBV6-2 or TRBV6-3; the match to TRBD1 covers 7 bases. Per germline, CDR1 MNHEY and CDR2 SVGEGT. With 0 bases clipped from V and 5 bases from J, the junction kept 3 bases outside the gene matches. This CDR3 spans 14 amino acids. CDR3 coding DNA: TGTGCCAGCAGTTACTCGAGGGGGCCGGAGACCCAGTACTTC. Protein sequence: CASSYSRGPETQYF.

The genes are TRBV29-1 and TRBJ2-7, with 10 bases aligning to TRBD1. The CDR3 covers 13 residues. The J segment lost 3 bases and the V segment lost 7 bases, leaving 6 bases of the junction unmatched. The germline V gene has CDR1 SQVTM and CDR2 ANQGSEA. Here the CDR3 DNA reads TGCAGCGCATCCGGGACAGGGGTCTACGAGCAGTACTTC. Translated, it gives CSASGTGVYEQYF.

V gene TRBV20-1 combines with J gene TRBJ2-1; D remains unclear. V lost 0 bases to trimming and J lost 7 bases, with 16 bases between them. CDR1 is DFQATT, CDR2 SNEGSKA, per germline (reference sequence). The CDR3 runs 15 residues. CDR3 residues: CSARDPRPGHNEQFF. CDR3 bases: TGCAGTGCTAGAGATCCCCGCCCAGGCCATAATGAGCAGTTCTTC.

This clonotype has ten or more counts. This chain joins TRBV7-2 and TRBJ2-7; tentatively, D is TRBD1 (5 bases). V shed 1 base and J shed 5 bases, with 9 bases lying between them. From germline, CDR1 is SGHTA and CDR2 FQGNSA. The CDR3 sequence is 13 residues long. DNA for the CDR3: TGTGCCAGCAGCTTAGTGTCAGGGAACGAGCAGTACTTC. Translating it yields CASSLVSGNEQYF.

This clonotype showed up many times. The chain is built from TRBV29-1 and TRBJ2-1, with 11 positions matching TRBD2. The germline V gene encodes CDR1 SQVTM and CDR2 ANQGSEA. CDR3 length: 15 residues. V lost 5 bases to trimming and J lost 9 bases; unmatched junction nucleotides: 12. As DNA, the CDR3 is TGCAGCGTTCGTAACGACCCTAGCGGGAGGCGTGAGCAGTTCTTC. Protein: CSVRNDPSGRREQFF.

This clonotype has a handful of counts. CDR3 residues: CSVKQGKTYEQYF. CDR3 sequence (DNA): TGCAGCGTGAAACAGGGGAAGACCTACGAGCAGTACTTC. The chain combines TRBV29-1 with TRBJ2-7; the match to TRBD1 covers 7 bases. V lost 6 bases, J lost 2 bases, and 7 bases stayed unmatched. CDR3 length: 13 residues. The germline V gene encodes CDR1 SQVTM and CDR2 ANQGSEA.

This clonotype has at least ten counts. The J gene is TRBJ2-1, the V gene TRBV20-1; D might be TRBD1 (6 bases). V was trimmed by 1 base and J by 9 bases, leaving 10 bases between them. CDR1 is DFQATT and CDR2 is SNEGSKA in the germline V gene (reference sequence). This CDR3 is 12 amino acids long. CDR3 in DNA: TGCAGTGCTAGAGGGGAAGGGGGTGAGCAGTTCTTC. Translating it yields CSARGEGGEQFF.

Written as DNA, the CDR3 is TGCGCCAGCAGCCAAGAGGAGCTTGTGAGCGGGACAGGGGAGCAGTTCTTC. Its protein is CASSQEELVSGTGEQFF. The chain recombines TRBV4-1 with TRBJ2-1, with 9 positions matching TRBD1. The germline V gene encodes CDR1 MGHRA and CDR2 YSYEKL. CDR3 size: 17 residues. J gave up 10 bases and V 0 bases, and 13 bases lay outside the gene matches.

This clonotype was detected many times. The genes are TRBV12-3 or TRBV12-4 and TRBJ1-4, with 9 bases matching TRBD1. This CDR3 is 15 amino acids long. V was clipped by 5 bases and J by 4 bases; unmatched bases: 5. CDR3 residues: CASSPDRGGNEKLFF. The CDR3 nucleotides read TGTGCCAGCAGTCCAGACAGGGGGGGTAATGAAAAACTGTTTTTT.

V gene TRBV29-1 combines with J gene TRBJ1-2; the D is unclear. V lost 3 bases and J lost 2, with 7 bases in between. The length of the CDR3 is 12 residues. The germline V gene has CDR1 SQVTM and CDR2 ANQGSEA. For the CDR3, the DNA is TGCAGCGTTGACCTCCAAAACTATGGCTACACCTTC. Translating gives CSVDLQNYGYTF.

The DNA for the CDR3 is TGTGCCAGCAGTTTTGTGACAGGGTCGTCTGGCTACACCTTC. Amino acids: CASSFVTGSSGYTF. V usage is TRBV12-3 or TRBV12-4 and J usage is TRBJ1-2, with TRBD1 identical over 7 bases. This CDR3 contains 14 residues. V lost 3 bases to trimming and J lost 7 bases; unmatched junction nucleotides: 8.

This clonotype was detected only a few times. This chain connects TRBV5-6 to TRBJ1-6; D remains ambiguous. Per the germline V gene, CDR1 is SGHDT and CDR2 is YYEEEE. The CDR3 extends over 12 amino acids. The V end lost 2 bases, the J end lost 10 bases, and 7 bases lay between the germline ends. The CDR3 sequence: CASSFTQSPLHF. CDR3 nucleotide sequence: TGTGCCAGCAGCTTTACTCAATCACCCCTCCACTTT. The whole variable domain, remainder taken from reference TRBV5-6 and TRBJ1-6, is DAGVTQSPTHLIKTRGQQVTLRCSPKSGHDTVSWYQQALGQGPQFIFQYYEEEERQRGNFPDRFSGHQFPNYSSELNVNALLLGDSALYLCASSFTQSPLHFGNGTRLTVT.

This clonotype came up many times. The chain combines TRBV20-1 with TRBJ1-6; 7 bases agree with TRBD1. Germline-derived CDR1 and CDR2 are DFQATT and SNEGSKA (reference sequence). V was clipped by 6 bases and J by 9 bases; unmatched bases: 8. The CDR3 runs 13 residues. As DNA, the CDR3 is TGCAGTGCCAACAGGGGTGTGGGTTCACCCCTCCACTTT. The encoded protein is CSANRGVGSPLHF.